The rows below give T cell receptor beta chains drawn from one sample of a study of T cells after yellow fever vaccination. Each CDR3 protein gets one entry after TCRdb re-called the 5' RACE reads with MiXCR. The sample carries under 300,000 distinct CDR3 sequences, 6% to 8% recorded once. This specimen consisted of CD4+ T cells sorted from PBMCs, obtained on the day of the yellow fever booster vaccination. Receptor source: a man between 25 and 39 years old who received the YFV17D yellow fever vaccine. The CDR3 runs from the conserved cysteine through the conserved F or W. D genes are given only for firm matches. Size tells how often a clone was seen (once, few, many) or the class of an expanded clone, and some rows leave it out.

clone size: .; V gene: TRBV27; J gene: TRBJ2-7; D gene: TRBD1; CDR3 DNA: TGTGCCAGCAGACGATTACAGGGGGCGGCTTACGAGCAGTACTTC; CDR3 protein: CASRRLQGAAYEQYF
clone size: few; V gene: TRBV2; J gene: TRBJ1-5; D gene: TRBD1; CDR3 DNA: TGTGCCAGCAGTCCGACAGGGTTGGTCGCCAATCAGCCCCAGCATTTT; CDR3 protein: CASSPTGLVANQPQHF
clone size: .; V gene: TRBV20-1; J gene: TRBJ1-5; D gene: .; CDR3 DNA: TGCAGTGCTCTAGTGGGGGGTAAGCCCCAGCATTTT; CDR3 protein: CSALVGGKPQHF
clone size: many; V gene: TRBV9; J gene: TRBJ2-1; D gene: TRBD2; CDR3 DNA: TGTGCCAGCAGCGTACTACCGGCGGGAGTAGCTGGTAATGAGCAGTTCTTC; CDR3 protein: CASSVLPAGVAGNEQFF
clone size: few; V gene: TRBV27; J gene: TRBJ1-5; D gene: .; CDR3 DNA: TGTGCCAGCAGCTCTTATCTCCGGGCCCATCAGCCCCAGCATTTT; CDR3 protein: CASSSYLRAHQPQHF
clone size: .; V gene: TRBV7-2; J gene: TRBJ2-3; D gene: .; CDR3 DNA: TGTGCCAGCAGCTCGACCGGGACTACGCAGTATTTT; CDR3 protein: CASSSTGTTQYF
clone size: few; V gene: TRBV19; J gene: TRBJ2-5; D gene: .; CDR3 DNA: TGTGCCAGTAGTATAAGCGCAGGATTCCAAGAGACCCAGTACTTC; CDR3 protein: CASSISAGFQETQYF
clone size: few; V gene: TRBV20-1; J gene: TRBJ2-7; D gene: .; CDR3 DNA: TGCAGTGCTATACTAGCCTCCTACGAGCAGTACTTC; CDR3 protein: CSAILASYEQYF
clone size: many; V gene: TRBV6-5; J gene: TRBJ2-1; D gene: .; CDR3 DNA: TGTGCCAGCAGGTCCTGGTACAATGAGCAGTTCTTC; CDR3 protein: CASRSWYNEQFF
clone size: many; V gene: TRBV5-6; J gene: TRBJ2-3; D gene: TRBD2; CDR3 DNA: TGTGCCAGCAGGACGGGACTAGCGGGAGCGAGCCCAGATACGCAGTATTTT; CDR3 protein: CASRTGLAGASPDTQYF
clone size: .; V gene: TRBV5-5; J gene: TRBJ1-3; D gene: .; CDR3 DNA: TGTGCCAGCAGCTTGGGGCCAGGGGCGATCTCTGGAAACACCATATATTTT; CDR3 protein: CASSLGPGAISGNTIYF
clone size: few; V gene: TRBV20-1; J gene: TRBJ2-1; D gene: TRBD2; CDR3 DNA: TGCAGTGCTAGTAATAGCGGGAGGGCCAAGATGGAGTTCTTC; CDR3 protein: CSASNSGRAKMEFF
clone size: many; V gene: TRBV5-1; J gene: TRBJ2-1; D gene: .; CDR3 DNA: TGCGCCAGCAGCTTGGCGGGAGTAGGCGATGAGCAGTTCTTC; CDR3 protein: CASSLAGVGDEQFF
clone size: .; V gene: TRBV6-5; J gene: TRBJ2-7; D gene: TRBD2; CDR3 DNA: TGTGCCAGCAGTTACATACTAGCGGGGTATCAGTACGAGCAGTACTTC; CDR3 protein: CASSYILAGYQYEQYF
clone size: many; V gene: TRBV5-1; J gene: TRBJ2-2; D gene: .; CDR3 DNA: TGCGCCAGCAGTCCCGTGGGGGGAACCGGGGAGCTGTTTTTT; CDR3 protein: CASSPVGGTGELFF
clone size: .; V gene: TRBV4-3; J gene: TRBJ2-5; D gene: TRBD2; CDR3 DNA: TGCGCCAGCAGCCAAGGTGTTTGGGAGGGTACCTTACAAGAGACCCAGTACTTC; CDR3 protein: CASSQGVWEGTLQETQYF
clone size: many; V gene: TRBV29-1; J gene: TRBJ2-7; D gene: .; CDR3 DNA: TGCAGCGTTGCGGCACAGCAGAGCTCCTACGAGCAGTACTTC; CDR3 protein: CSVAAQQSSYEQYF
clone size: .; V gene: TRBV5-1; J gene: TRBJ2-5; D gene: .; CDR3 DNA: TGCGCCACCACTCAGGGGGGGTTCGGAGAGACCCAGTACTTC; CDR3 protein: CATTQGGFGETQYF
clone size: many; V gene: TRBV6-5; J gene: TRBJ2-7; D gene: TRBD1; CDR3 DNA: TGTGCCAGCAGTTACCGAGACAGGGGGCGTTACGAGCAGTACTTC; CDR3 protein: CASSYRDRGRYEQYF
clone size: .; V gene: TRBV7-7; J gene: TRBJ2-1; D gene: TRBD1; CDR3 DNA: TGTGCCAGCAGCACGGGACAGGGGGGTGAGCAGTTCTTC; CDR3 protein: CASSTGQGGEQFF
clone size: .; V gene: TRBV20-1; J gene: TRBJ1-6; D gene: .; CDR3 DNA: TGCAGTGCTAGAGATCACAGGGAAAGCTCCTATAATTCACCCCTCCACTTT; CDR3 protein: CSARDHRESSYNSPLHF
clone size: .; V gene: TRBV11-1; J gene: TRBJ1-1; D gene: TRBD1; CDR3 DNA: TGTGCCAGCAGCCCTAGCCCTCACGGGACAGGGTTGAACACTGAAGCTTTCTTT; CDR3 protein: CASSPSPHGTGLNTEAFF
clone size: few; V gene: TRBV5-5; J gene: TRBJ1-5; D gene: .; CDR3 DNA: TGTGCCAGCAGACGTGGTGCAGATAATCAGCCCCAGCATTTT; CDR3 protein: CASRRGADNQPQHF
clone size: few; V gene: TRBV20-1; J gene: TRBJ2-4; D gene: .; CDR3 DNA: TGCAGTGCTAGAGTGGGGGGTCATCTAGCCAAAAACATTCAGTACTTC; CDR3 protein: CSARVGGHLAKNIQYF
clone size: .; V gene: TRBV5-1; J gene: TRBJ1-4; D gene: .; CDR3 DNA: TGCGCCAGCAGCTGGCTGGAAGGGGAAAAACTGTTTTTT; CDR3 protein: CASSWLEGEKLFF
clone size: once; V gene: TRBV29-1; J gene: TRBJ2-3; D gene: .; CDR3 DNA: TGCAGCGTTGGCTTGGGAACAGATACGCAGTATTTT; CDR3 protein: CSVGLGTDTQYF
clone size: many; V gene: TRBV24-1; J gene: TRBJ2-7; D gene: TRBD2; CDR3 DNA: TGTGCCACCAGTGATTCCAGCGGGAGGGCACCCTACGAGCAGTACTTC; CDR3 protein: CATSDSSGRAPYEQYF
clone size: .; V gene: TRBV24-1; J gene: TRBJ2-1; D gene: .; CDR3 DNA: TGTGCCACCGAGTTACGTAGTCCCTACAATGAGCAGTTCTTC; CDR3 protein: CATELRSPYNEQFF
clone size: .; V gene: TRBV5-1; J gene: TRBJ2-1; D gene: TRBD2; CDR3 DNA: TGCGCCAGCGGACCCGGGACTAGCGGGTCCCATGAGCAGTTCTTC; CDR3 protein: CASGPGTSGSHEQFF
clone size: many; V gene: TRBV29-1; J gene: TRBJ2-7; D gene: TRBD1; CDR3 DNA: TGCAGCGTTCGGGACAGTCCCGGCGAGCAGTACTTC; CDR3 protein: CSVRDSPGEQYF
clone size: .; V gene: TRBV5-1; J gene: TRBJ2-6; D gene: .; CDR3 DNA: TGCGCCAGCAGCTTCCAATCAGGGGGACTATCTGGGGCCAACGTCCTGACTTTC; CDR3 protein: CASSFQSGGLSGANVLTF
clone size: few; V gene: TRBV24-1; J gene: TRBJ2-7; D gene: TRBD1; CDR3 DNA: TGTGCCACCAGTGATCCCGGACAGGGGTCTTCCTACGAGCAGTACTTC; CDR3 protein: CATSDPGQGSSYEQYF
clone size: many; V gene: TRBV7-2; J gene: TRBJ1-2; D gene: TRBD1; CDR3 DNA: TGTGCCAGCAGCAGAACGTCCCCCGGGACAGGGGGGGACTACACCTTC; CDR3 protein: CASSRTSPGTGGDYTF
clone size: many; V gene: TRBV7-6; J gene: TRBJ2-5; D gene: .; CDR3 DNA: TGTGCCAGCAGCTTAGCGTTTCGAGAGACCCAGTACTTC; CDR3 protein: CASSLAFRETQYF
clone size: few; V gene: TRBV27; J gene: TRBJ2-7; D gene: .; CDR3 DNA: TGTGCCAGCAGGCCGAGCGGGTTTCTCTACGAGCAGTACTTC; CDR3 protein: CASRPSGFLYEQYF
clone size: many; V gene: TRBV20-1; J gene: TRBJ2-5; D gene: .; CDR3 DNA: TGCAGTGCTAATGGGAGAGCCCAAGAGACCCAGTACTTC; CDR3 protein: CSANGRAQETQYF
clone size: few; V gene: TRBV18; J gene: TRBJ1-1; D gene: TRBD1; CDR3 DNA: TGTGCCAGCTCACTCCGACAGGGAAGAGGGACTGAAGCTTTCTTT; CDR3 protein: CASSLRQGRGTEAFF
clone size: few; V gene: TRBV19; J gene: TRBJ1-5; D gene: .; CDR3 DNA: TGTGCCAGTAGGCCCCGGAGCCGTGGGGGCAATCAGCCCCAGCATTTT; CDR3 protein: CASRPRSRGGNQPQHF
clone size: few; V gene: TRBV5-5; J gene: TRBJ2-7; D gene: TRBD1; CDR3 DNA: TGTGCCAGCAGCTTTGGACAGGGAGGATACGAGCAGTACTTC; CDR3 protein: CASSFGQGGYEQYF
clone size: many; V gene: TRBV7-2; J gene: TRBJ2-3; D gene: .; CDR3 DNA: TGTGCCAGCAGCCGGAGCAGCACAGATACGCAGTATTTT; CDR3 protein: CASSRSSTDTQYF
clone size: .; V gene: TRBV9; J gene: TRBJ1-1; D gene: TRBD1; CDR3 DNA: TGTGCCAGCAGCGCTAGGGGGACAGGGTCCTCTGAAGCTTTCTTT; CDR3 protein: CASSARGTGSSEAFF
clone size: many; V gene: TRBV7-2; J gene: TRBJ2-3; D gene: .; CDR3 DNA: TGTGCCAGCAGCCTAAGAGGGGTTGGCGTGCCAGATACGCAGTATTTT; CDR3 protein: CASSLRGVGVPDTQYF
clone size: .; V gene: TRBV6-1; J gene: TRBJ2-1; D gene: .; CDR3 DNA: TGTGCCAGCAGGGAACACAGGGACGGTGAGCAGTTCTTC; CDR3 protein: CASREHRDGEQFF
clone size: few; V gene: TRBV6-5; J gene: TRBJ2-1; D gene: TRBD2; CDR3 DNA: TGTGCCAGCAGTTACTGGTCTAGCGGTTACAATGAGCAGTTCTTC; CDR3 protein: CASSYWSSGYNEQFF
clone size: many; V gene: TRBV29-1; J gene: TRBJ2-7; D gene: TRBD1; CDR3 DNA: TGCAGCGTCGGGACAGGGATCCACGAGCAGTACTTC; CDR3 protein: CSVGTGIHEQYF
clone size: few; V gene: TRBV7-9; J gene: TRBJ1-2; D gene: .; CDR3 DNA: TGTGCCAGCAGCCGTTTTAAAGACAGCGACTATGGCTACACCTTC; CDR3 protein: CASSRFKDSDYGYTF
clone size: .; V gene: TRBV18; J gene: TRBJ1-1; D gene: .; CDR3 DNA: TGTGCCAGCTCACGGGGAGGCACTGAAGCTTTCTTT; CDR3 protein: CASSRGGTEAFF
clone size: many; V gene: TRBV14; J gene: TRBJ2-1; D gene: TRBD2; CDR3 DNA: TGTGCCAGCAGCTGGGGACTAGCGGATAATGAGCAGTTCTTC; CDR3 protein: CASSWGLADNEQFF
clone size: many; V gene: TRBV9; J gene: TRBJ1-4; D gene: .; CDR3 DNA: TGTGCCAGCAGCAACCAGGGGTCGGAAAAACTGTTTTTT; CDR3 protein: CASSNQGSEKLFF
clone size: few; V gene: TRBV12-3/TRBV12-4; J gene: TRBJ2-2; D gene: .; CDR3 DNA: TGTGCCAGCAGCTCCCGGGAATTGACAGGGAACACCGGGGAGCTGTTTTTT; CDR3 protein: CASSSRELTGNTGELFF
clone size: few; V gene: TRBV7-2; J gene: TRBJ2-1; D gene: .; CDR3 DNA: TGTGCCAGCAGCTTAAACGGACCACAACGTTACAATGAGCAGTTCTTC; CDR3 protein: CASSLNGPQRYNEQFF
clone size: .; V gene: TRBV19; J gene: TRBJ2-2; D gene: .; CDR3 DNA: TGTGCCAGTCTGAAGAGCCAGGGCCGCACCGGGGAGCTGTTTTTT; CDR3 protein: CASLKSQGRTGELFF